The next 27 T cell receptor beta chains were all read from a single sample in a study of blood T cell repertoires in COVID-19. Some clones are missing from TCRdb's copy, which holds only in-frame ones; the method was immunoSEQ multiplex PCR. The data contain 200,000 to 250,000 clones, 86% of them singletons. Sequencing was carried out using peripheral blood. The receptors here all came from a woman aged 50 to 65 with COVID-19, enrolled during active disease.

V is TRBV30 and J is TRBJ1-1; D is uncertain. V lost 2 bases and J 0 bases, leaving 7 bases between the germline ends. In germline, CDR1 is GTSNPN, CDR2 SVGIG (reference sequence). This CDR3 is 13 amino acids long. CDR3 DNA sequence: TGTGCCTGGAGTTTACACATGAACACTGAAGCTTTCTTT. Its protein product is CAWSLHMNTEAFF.

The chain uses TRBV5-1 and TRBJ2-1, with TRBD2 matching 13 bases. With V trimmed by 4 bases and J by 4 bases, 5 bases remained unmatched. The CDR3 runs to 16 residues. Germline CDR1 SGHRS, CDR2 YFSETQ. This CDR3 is CASSARTSGGYNEQFF. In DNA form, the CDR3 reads TGCGCCAGCAGCGCCAGGACTAGCGGGGGTTACAATGAGCAGTTCTTC.

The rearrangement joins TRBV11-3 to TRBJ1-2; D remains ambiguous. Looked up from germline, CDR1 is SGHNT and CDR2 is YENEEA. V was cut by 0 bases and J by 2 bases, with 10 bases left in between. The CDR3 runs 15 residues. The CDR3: CASSLDQGGNYGYTF. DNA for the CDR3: TGTGCCAGCAGCTTAGATCAAGGAGGGAACTATGGCTACACCTTC.

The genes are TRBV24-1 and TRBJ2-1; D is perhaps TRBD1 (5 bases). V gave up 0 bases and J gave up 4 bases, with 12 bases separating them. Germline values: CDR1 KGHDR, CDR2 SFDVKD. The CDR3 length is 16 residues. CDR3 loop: CATSDLGHSNYNEQFF. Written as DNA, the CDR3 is TGTGCCACCAGTGATTTGGGACACTCCAATTACAATGAGCAGTTCTTC.

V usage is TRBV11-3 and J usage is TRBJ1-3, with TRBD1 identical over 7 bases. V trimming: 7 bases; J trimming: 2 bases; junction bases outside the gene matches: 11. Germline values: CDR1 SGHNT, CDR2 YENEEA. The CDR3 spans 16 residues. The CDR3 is CASTRGRGQPGNTIYF. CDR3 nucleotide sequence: TGTGCCAGCACCCGGGGAAGGGGGCAACCTGGAAACACCATATATTTT.

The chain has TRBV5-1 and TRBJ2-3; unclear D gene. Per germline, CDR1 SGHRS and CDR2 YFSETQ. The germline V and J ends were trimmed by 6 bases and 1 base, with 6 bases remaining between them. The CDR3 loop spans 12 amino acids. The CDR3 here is CASMSGTDTQYF. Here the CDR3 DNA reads TGCGCCAGCATGTCAGGCACAGATACGCAGTATTTT.

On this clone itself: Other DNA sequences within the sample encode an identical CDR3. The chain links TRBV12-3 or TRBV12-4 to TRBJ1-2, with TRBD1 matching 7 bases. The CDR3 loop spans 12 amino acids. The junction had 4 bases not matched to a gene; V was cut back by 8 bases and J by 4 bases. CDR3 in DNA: TGTGCCAGCTCCGGGACAGCCTATGGCTACACCTTC. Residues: CASSGTAYGYTF.

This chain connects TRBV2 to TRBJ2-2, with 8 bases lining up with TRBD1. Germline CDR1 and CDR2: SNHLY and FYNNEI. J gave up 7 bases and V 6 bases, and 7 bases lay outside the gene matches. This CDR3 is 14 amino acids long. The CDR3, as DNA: TGTGCCAGCAGCCTGACAGGGGCGGGCGGGGAGCTGTTTTTT. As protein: CASSLTGAGGELFF.

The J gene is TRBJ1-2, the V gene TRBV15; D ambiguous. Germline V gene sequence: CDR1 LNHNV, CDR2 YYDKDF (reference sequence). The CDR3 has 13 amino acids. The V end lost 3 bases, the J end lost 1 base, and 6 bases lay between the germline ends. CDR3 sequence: CATSSVVNYGYTF. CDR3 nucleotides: TGTGCCACCAGCAGTGTAGTTAACTATGGCTACACCTTC.

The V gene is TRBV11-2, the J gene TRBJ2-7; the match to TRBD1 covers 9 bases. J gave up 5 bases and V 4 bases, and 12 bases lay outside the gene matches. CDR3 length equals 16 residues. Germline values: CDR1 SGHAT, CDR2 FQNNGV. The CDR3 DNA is TGTGCCAGCAGCTCGCGCCTCCGGGACAGGGACAACGAGCAGTACTTC. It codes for CASSSRLRDRDNEQYF.

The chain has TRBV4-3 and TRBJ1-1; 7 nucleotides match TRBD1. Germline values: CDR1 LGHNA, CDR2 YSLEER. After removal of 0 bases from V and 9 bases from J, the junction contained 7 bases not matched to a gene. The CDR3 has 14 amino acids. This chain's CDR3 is CASSQDHDRAKAFF. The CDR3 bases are TGCGCCAGCAGCCAAGATCACGACAGGGCAAAAGCTTTCTTT.

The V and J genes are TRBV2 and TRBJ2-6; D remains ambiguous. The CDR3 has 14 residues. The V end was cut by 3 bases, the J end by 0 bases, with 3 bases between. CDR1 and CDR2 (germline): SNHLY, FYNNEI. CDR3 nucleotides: TGTGCCAGCAGTGAGTACTCTGGGGCCAACGTCCTGACTTTC. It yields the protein CASSEYSGANVLTF.

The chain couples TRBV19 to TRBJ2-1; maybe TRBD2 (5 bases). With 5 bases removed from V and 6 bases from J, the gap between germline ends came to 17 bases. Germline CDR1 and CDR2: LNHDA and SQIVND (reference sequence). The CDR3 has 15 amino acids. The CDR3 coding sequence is TGTGCCAGTAGTCCGCGGAGGACCGCGGGCAATGAGCAGTTCTTC. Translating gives CASSPRRTAGNEQFF.

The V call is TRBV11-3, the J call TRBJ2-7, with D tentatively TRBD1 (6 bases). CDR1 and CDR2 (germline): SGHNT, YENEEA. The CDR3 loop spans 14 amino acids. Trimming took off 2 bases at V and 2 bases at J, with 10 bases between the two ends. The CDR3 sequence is CASSLSAGAYEQYF. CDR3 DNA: TGTGCCAGCAGCTTATCCGCAGGGGCCTACGAGCAGTACTTC.

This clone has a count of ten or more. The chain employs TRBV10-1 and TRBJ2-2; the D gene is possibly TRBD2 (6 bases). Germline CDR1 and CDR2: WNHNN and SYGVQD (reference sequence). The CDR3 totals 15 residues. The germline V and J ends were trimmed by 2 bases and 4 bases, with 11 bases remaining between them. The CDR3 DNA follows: TGCGCCAGCAGTGAGGTGATGGGGGGCACCGGGGAGCTGTTTTTT. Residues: CASSEVMGGTGELFF.

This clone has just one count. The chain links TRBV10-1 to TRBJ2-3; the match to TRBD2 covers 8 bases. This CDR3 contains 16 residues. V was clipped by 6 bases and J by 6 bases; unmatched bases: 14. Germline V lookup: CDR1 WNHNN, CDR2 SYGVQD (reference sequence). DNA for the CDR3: TGCGCCAGCAGCCCGCACCCTTCAGCGGGGGCCGATACGCAGTATTTT. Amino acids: CASSPHPSAGADTQYF.

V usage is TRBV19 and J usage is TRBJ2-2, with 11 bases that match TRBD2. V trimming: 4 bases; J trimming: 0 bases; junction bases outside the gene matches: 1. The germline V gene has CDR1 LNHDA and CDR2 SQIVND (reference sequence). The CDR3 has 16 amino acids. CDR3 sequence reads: CASSSSGGANTGELFF. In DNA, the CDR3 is TGTGCCAGTAGTAGTAGCGGGGGGGCGAACACCGGGGAGCTGTTTTTT.

The CDR3 spells CASSVAQGAMPGELFF. The CDR3 DNA reads TGTGCCAGCAGCGTAGCACAGGGGGCGATGCCCGGGGAGCTGTTTTTT. The V gene is TRBV9, the J gene TRBJ2-2; 9 bases map to TRBD1. CDR3 size: 16 residues. The V gene's germline CDR1 is SGDLS and CDR2 YYNGEE. The ends lost 0 bases at V and 6 bases at J; junction bases unmatched: 6. The full variable domain, in which reference TRBV9 and TRBJ2-2 provide the parts outside the CDR3, is DSGVTQTPKHLITATGQRVTLRCSPRSGDLSVYWYQQSLDQGLQFLIQYYNGEERAKGNILERFSAQQFPDLHSELNLSSLELGDSALYFCASSVAQGAMPGELFFGEGSRLTVL.

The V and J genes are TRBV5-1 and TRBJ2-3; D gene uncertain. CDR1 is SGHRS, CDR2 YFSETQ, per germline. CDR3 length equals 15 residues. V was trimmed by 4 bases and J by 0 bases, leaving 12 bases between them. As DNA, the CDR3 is TGCGCCAGCAGCCCGGCCAGCAGGAGCACAGATACGCAGTATTTT. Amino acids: CASSPASRSTDTQYF.

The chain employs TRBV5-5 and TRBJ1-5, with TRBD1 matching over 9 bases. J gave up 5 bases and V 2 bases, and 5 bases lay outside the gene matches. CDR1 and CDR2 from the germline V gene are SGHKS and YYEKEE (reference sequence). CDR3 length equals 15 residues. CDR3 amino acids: CASSFGTGLDQPQHF. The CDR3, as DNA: TGTGCCAGCAGCTTTGGGACAGGGCTGGATCAGCCCCAGCATTTT.

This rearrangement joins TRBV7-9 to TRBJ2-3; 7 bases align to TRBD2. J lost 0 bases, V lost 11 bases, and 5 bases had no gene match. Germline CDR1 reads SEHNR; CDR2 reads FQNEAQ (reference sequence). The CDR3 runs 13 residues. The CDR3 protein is CAGAGPSTDTQYF. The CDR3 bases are TGTGCCGGAGCGGGGCCTAGCACAGATACGCAGTATTTT.

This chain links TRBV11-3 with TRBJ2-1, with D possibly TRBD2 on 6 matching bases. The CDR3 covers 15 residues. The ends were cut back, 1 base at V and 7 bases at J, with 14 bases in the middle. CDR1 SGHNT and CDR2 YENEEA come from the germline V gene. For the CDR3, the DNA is TGTGCCAGCAGCTTAGGTCGGGGGAGAGGGAATGAGCAGTTCTTC. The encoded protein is CASSLGRGRGNEQFF.

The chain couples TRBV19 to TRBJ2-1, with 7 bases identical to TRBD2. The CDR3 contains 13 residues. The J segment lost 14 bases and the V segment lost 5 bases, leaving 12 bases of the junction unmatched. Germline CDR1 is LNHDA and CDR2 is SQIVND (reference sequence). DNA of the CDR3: TGTGCCAGTAGTCCCGCGGGGTTTCGGGGGGAGTTCTTC. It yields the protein CASSPAGFRGEFF.

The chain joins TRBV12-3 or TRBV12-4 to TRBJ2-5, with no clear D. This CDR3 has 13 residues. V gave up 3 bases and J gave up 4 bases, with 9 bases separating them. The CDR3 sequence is CASSFNERETQYF. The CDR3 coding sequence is TGTGCCAGCAGTTTCAACGAGCGAGAGACCCAGTACTTC.

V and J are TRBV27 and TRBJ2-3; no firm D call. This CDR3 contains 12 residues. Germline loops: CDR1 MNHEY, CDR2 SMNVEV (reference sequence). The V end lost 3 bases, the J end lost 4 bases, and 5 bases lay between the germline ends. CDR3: CASSFRPDTQYF. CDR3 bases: TGTGCCAGCAGTTTTCGTCCAGATACGCAGTATTTT.

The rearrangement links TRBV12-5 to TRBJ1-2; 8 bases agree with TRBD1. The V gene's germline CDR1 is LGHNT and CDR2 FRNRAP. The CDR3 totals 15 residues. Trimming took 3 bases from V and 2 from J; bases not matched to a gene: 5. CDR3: CASGFGQGQNYGYTF. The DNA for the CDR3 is TGTGCTAGTGGTTTCGGACAGGGACAGAACTATGGCTACACCTTC. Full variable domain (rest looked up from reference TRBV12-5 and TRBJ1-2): DARVTQTPRHKVTEMGQEVTMRCQPILGHNTVFWYRQTMMQGLELLAYFRNRAPLDDSGMPKDRFSAEMPDATLATLKIQPSEPRDSAVYFCASGFGQGQNYGYTFGSGTRLTVV.

For the CDR3, the DNA is TGTGCCAGCAGTCGGGATGTTGAGGGAGCTTTCTTT. Translation gives CASSRDVEGAFF. The rearrangement uses TRBV6-2 or TRBV6-3 and TRBJ1-1; D remains unclear. Germline assignment: CDR1 MNHEY and CDR2 SVGEGT. This CDR3 region has 12 residues. V was clipped by 5 bases and J by 10 bases, with 14 bases between them.